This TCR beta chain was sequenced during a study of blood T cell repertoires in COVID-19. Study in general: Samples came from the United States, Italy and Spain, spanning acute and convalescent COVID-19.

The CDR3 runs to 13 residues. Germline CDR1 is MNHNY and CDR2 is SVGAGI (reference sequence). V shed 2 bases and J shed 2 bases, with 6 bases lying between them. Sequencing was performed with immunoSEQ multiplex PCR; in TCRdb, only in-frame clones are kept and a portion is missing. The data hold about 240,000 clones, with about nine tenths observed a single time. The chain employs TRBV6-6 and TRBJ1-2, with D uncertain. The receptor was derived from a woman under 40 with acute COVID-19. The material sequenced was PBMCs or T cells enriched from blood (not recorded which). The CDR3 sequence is CASSYEQNYGYTF. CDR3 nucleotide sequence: TGTGCCAGCAGTTACGAACAGAACTATGGCTACACCTTC.